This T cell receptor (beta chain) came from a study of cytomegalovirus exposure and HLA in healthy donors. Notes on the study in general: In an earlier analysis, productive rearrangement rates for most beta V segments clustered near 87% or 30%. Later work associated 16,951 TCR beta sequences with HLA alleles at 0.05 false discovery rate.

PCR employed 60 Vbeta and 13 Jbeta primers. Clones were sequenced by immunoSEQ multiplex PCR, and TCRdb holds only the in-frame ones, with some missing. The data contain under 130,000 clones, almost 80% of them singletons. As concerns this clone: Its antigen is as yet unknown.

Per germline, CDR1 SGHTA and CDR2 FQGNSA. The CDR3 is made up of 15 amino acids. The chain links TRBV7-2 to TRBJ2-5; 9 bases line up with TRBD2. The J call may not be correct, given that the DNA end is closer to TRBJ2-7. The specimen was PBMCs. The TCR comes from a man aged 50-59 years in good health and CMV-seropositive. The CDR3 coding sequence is TGTGCCAGCAGCTTAGGACTAGCGGCCTCCTACGAGCAGTACTTC. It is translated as CASSLGLAASYEQYF.